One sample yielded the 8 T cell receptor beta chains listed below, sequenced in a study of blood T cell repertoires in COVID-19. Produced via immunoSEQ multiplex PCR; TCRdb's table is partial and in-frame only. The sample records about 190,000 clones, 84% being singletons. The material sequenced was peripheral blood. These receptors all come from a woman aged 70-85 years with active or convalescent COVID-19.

Here the CDR3 reads CASSPLTGFYGYTF. The CDR3 bases are TGTGCCAGCAGCCCCCTAACGGGGTTCTATGGCTACACCTTC. The chain combines TRBV5-4 with TRBJ1-2; D not resolved. The CDR3 runs 14 residues. Trimming removed 4 bases at V and 4 bases at J, with 14 bases between. CDR1 SGHNT and CDR2 YYREEE come from the germline V gene (reference sequence). Combining the CDR3 with reference TRBV5-4 and TRBJ1-2 gives the whole variable domain ETGVTQSPTHLIKTRGQQVTLRCSSQSGHNTVSWYQQALGQGPQFIFQYYREEENGRGNFPPRFSGLQFPNYSSELNVNALELDDSALYLCASSPLTGFYGYTFGSGTRLTVV.

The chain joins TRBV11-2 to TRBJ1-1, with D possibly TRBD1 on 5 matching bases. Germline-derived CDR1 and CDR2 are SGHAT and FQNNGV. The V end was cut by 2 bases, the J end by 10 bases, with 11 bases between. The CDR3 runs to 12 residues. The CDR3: CASSLPGGSAFF. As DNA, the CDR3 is TGTGCCAGCAGCTTACCGGGGGGTTCAGCTTTCTTT.

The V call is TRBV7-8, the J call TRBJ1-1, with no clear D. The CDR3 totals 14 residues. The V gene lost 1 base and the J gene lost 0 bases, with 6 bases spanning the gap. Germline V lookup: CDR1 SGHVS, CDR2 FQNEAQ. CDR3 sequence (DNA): TGTGCCAGCAGCTTAGGAGGGTTGAACACTGAAGCTTTCTTT. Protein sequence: CASSLGGLNTEAFF.

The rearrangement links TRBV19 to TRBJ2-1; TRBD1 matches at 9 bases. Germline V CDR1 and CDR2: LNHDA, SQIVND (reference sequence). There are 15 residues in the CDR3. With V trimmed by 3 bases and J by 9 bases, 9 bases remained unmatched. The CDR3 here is CASSIGTGIVGEQFF. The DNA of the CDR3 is TGTGCCAGTAGTATCGGGACAGGGATTGTCGGTGAGCAGTTCTTC.

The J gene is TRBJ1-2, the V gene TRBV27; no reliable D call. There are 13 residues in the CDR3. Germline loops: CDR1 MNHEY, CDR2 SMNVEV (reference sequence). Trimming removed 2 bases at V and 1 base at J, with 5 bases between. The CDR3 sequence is CASSLGNNYGYTF. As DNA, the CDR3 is TGTGCCAGCAGTTTAGGCAATAACTATGGCTACACCTTC.

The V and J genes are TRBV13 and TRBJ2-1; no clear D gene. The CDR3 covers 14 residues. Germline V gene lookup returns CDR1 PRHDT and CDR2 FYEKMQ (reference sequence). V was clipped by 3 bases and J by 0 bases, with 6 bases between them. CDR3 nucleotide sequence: TGTGCCAGCAGCTTGCGGAACTCCTACAATGAGCAGTTCTTC. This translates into CASSLRNSYNEQFF.

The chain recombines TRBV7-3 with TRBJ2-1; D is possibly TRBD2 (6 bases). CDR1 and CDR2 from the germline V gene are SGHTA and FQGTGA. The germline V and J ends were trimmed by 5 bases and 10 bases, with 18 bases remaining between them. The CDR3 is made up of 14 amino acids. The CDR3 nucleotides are TGTGCCAGCAGCGGAGGGGTCCCCGCTAGCGAGCAGTTCTTC. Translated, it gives CASSGGVPASEQFF.

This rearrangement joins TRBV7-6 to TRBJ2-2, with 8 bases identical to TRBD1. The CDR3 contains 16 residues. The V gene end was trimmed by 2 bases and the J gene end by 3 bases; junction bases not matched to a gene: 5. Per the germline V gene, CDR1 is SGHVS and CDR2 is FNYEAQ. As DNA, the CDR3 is TGTGCCAGCAGCTTAACAGGGGGTGAAGACACCGGGGAGCTGTTTTTT. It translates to CASSLTGGEDTGELFF. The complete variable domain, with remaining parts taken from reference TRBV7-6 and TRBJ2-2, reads GAGVSQSPRYKVTKRGQDVALRCDPISGHVSLYWYRQALGQGPEFLTYFNYEAQQDKSGLPNDRFSAERPEGSISTLTIQRTEQRDSAMYRCASSLTGGEDTGELFFGEGSRLTVL.